This TCR beta chain originates from a study of shared clonotypes between healthy human individuals. Regarding the study as a whole: Sorted-subset sequencing, rarefaction showed, was incomplete despite large depth.

Division of CD4+ cells produced a CD45RA+ naive subset and a CD45RA-negative memory subset. Remarks on this clone: Its antigen is not known.

Repertoires were generated with immunoSEQ multiplex PCR, while TCRdb's copy carries only in-frame clones and drops some. The sample contains under 2,500,000 clones, approximately 96% of which appear only once. The V end lost 0 bases, the J end lost 2 bases, and 12 bases lay between the germline ends. The CDR3 extends over 15 amino acids. Germline V CDR1 and CDR2: SGDLS, YYNGEE. The sequencing sample was made of naive CD4+ T cells sorted from blood. The subset is: CD45RA+ positively selected. The chain employs TRBV9 and TRBJ2-7; D is ambiguous. The clonotype was recovered from a man aged 18 to 29 in good health. Written as DNA, the CDR3 is TGTGCCAGCAGCGTAGCCCCCGCAGGTACCTACGAGCAGTACTTC. This encodes CASSVAPAGTYEQYF.